This T cell receptor beta chain was profiled in a study of blood T cell repertoires in COVID-19. Looking at the study overall: Specimens from acute and convalescent COVID-19 originated in the United States, Italy and Spain. Sources were T cells, B-cell-depleted T cells, or PBMCs; the material itself was cDNA or gDNA.

The CDR3 has 16 amino acids. Germline lookup yields CDR1 SGHTA and CDR2 FQGTGA. With V trimmed by 0 bases and J by 7 bases, 7 bases remained unmatched. Seattle patient enrollment occurred during active infection, with longitudinal follow-up thereafter. Authors' methods: Estimation of nucleated cell counts relied on the amplification of reference gene primers. The repertoire was sequenced with immunoSEQ multiplex PCR; TCRdb's copy has only in-frame clones and lacks some. Clone size and the V and J calls come from that table; the DNA yielded D and trimming. The table lists under 400,000 clones, roughly 86% of them singletons, with more than 9% in the top ten.

What was sequenced was peripheral blood. The V and J genes are TRBV7-3 and TRBJ2-1; TRBD2 matches at 9 bases. This clonotype originated in a young woman with COVID-19, enrolled during active disease. The CDR3 DNA reads TGTGCCAGCAGCTTAACGGGCGGGAGGGCCCAGAATGAGCAGTTCTTC. Residues: CASSLTGGRAQNEQFF.